Below, 22 T cell receptor beta chains from the same sample are listed, as sequenced in a study of vaccination effects on CD4 cells after COVID-19. No antigen has been assigned to these receptors. Antigen-specific CD4+ T cells expanded by the ViraFEST assay with viral peptide pools were then sequenced. Culture lasted about 10 days before CD4+ T cell isolation. Some clones are missing from TCRdb's copy, which holds only in-frame ones; the method was immunoSEQ multiplex PCR. The data contain more than 9,000 clones, about two thirds of them singletons. The sample here was CD4+ T cells from PBMCs cultured with HCoV-229E spike peptides, taken before COVID-19 vaccination. All receptors derive from a human donor who received a COVID-19 vaccine.

The rearrangement uses TRBV28 and TRBJ1-1; D remains unclear. This CDR3 spans 12 amino acids. Per germline, CDR1 MDHEN and CDR2 SYDVKM. V lost 7 bases to trimming and J lost 0 bases, with 6 bases between them. In DNA, the CDR3 is TGTGCCAGCACTAGCATGAACACTGAAGCTTTCTTT. It specifies CASTSMNTEAFF.

J is TRBJ2-7 and V is TRBV6-4; 10 nucleotides line up with TRBD1. The CDR3 runs to 16 residues. V was clipped by 8 bases and J by 1 base; unmatched bases: 11. Germline V lookup: CDR1 MRHNA, CDR2 SNTAGT. CDR3 in DNA: TGTGCCAGCGGGACAGGGGCCCGCCGGTTGTCCTACGAGCAGTACTTC. Translated: CASGTGARRLSYEQYF.

The genes are TRBV5-1 and TRBJ2-7; tentative D call: TRBD2 (6 bases). The CDR3 contains 17 residues. Trimming pared 4 bases from V and 7 bases from J, leaving 27 bases between. The germline V gene has CDR1 SGHRS and CDR2 YFSETQ. The CDR3 bases are TGCGCCAGCAGCCTTTATCCTCCGGGACTCGGTCTCGGAGAGCAGTACTTC. Amino acids: CASSLYPPGLGLGEQYF. The full variable domain, its missing parts supplied by reference TRBV5-1 and TRBJ2-7, is KAGVTQTPRYLIKTRGQQVTLSCSPISGHRSVSWYQQTPGQGLQFLFEYFSETQRNKGNFPGRFSGRQFSNSRSEMNVSTLELGDSALYLCASSLYPPGLGLGEQYFGPGTRLTVT.

The chain employs TRBV11-2 and TRBJ2-2; perhaps TRBD1 as D (5 bases). Trimming removed 8 bases at V and 8 bases at J, with 15 bases between. There are 13 residues in the CDR3. Looked up from germline, CDR1 is SGHAT and CDR2 is FQNNGV. The CDR3 DNA sequence: TGTGCCAGCGGAACAAGGGGATCGGGGGAGCTGTTTTTT. It encodes CASGTRGSGELFF.

This clone was picked up a small number of times. The chain uses TRBV2 and TRBJ1-2; TRBD1 matches 11 bases. The length of the CDR3 is 13 residues. Germline V lookup: CDR1 SNHLY, CDR2 FYNNEI. V lost 8 bases to trimming and J lost 7 bases; unmatched junction nucleotides: 6. CDR3 loop: CASWGQGERGYTF. CDR3 in DNA: TGTGCCAGCTGGGGACAGGGGGAACGTGGCTACACCTTC. The variable domain in full, with the rest retrieved from reference TRBV2 and TRBJ1-2, is EPEVTQTPSHQVTQMGQEVILRCVPISNHLYFYWYRQILGQKVEFLVSFYNNEISEKSEIFDDQFSVERPDGSNFTLKIRSTKLEDSAMYFCASWGQGERGYTFGSGTRLTVV.

This clone was recorded once. The V gene is TRBV2, the J gene TRBJ1-2; D is undetermined. The CDR3 extends over 12 amino acids. Deletions cut 4 bases from V and 8 bases from J, with 11 bases between. Germline loops: CDR1 SNHLY, CDR2 FYNNEI. DNA of the CDR3: TGTGCCAGCAGTGTTCGGAGGGAGGGCTACACCTTC. This sequence encodes CASSVRREGYTF.

The chain joins TRBV14 to TRBJ2-2; 10 nucleotides align to TRBD2. In germline, CDR1 is SGHDN, CDR2 FVKESK. There are 15 residues in the CDR3. The trim removed 4 bases at V and 2 bases at J, leaving 1 base unmatched. CDR3 sequence: CASSLAGGNTGELFF. The CDR3 nucleotides read TGTGCCAGCAGCCTAGCGGGGGGCAACACCGGGGAGCTGTTTTTT.

This clone was seen a few times. The V call is TRBV7-8, the J call TRBJ2-7; TRBD1 might be the D (6 bases). CDR1 and CDR2 (germline): SGHVS, FQNEAQ. This CDR3 is built from 15 residues. V lost 1 base to trimming and J lost 3 bases, with 13 bases between them. The CDR3 DNA reads TGTGCCAGCAGCTTAGTTCAAGGACAGAACTACGAGCAGTACTTC. Translated, it gives CASSLVQGQNYEQYF.

There are a few counts of this clone. The genes are TRBV2 and TRBJ2-7; D is perhaps TRBD1 (5 bases). This CDR3 is 13 amino acids long. Germline CDR1 reads SNHLY; CDR2 reads FYNNEI. V was cut by 4 bases and J by 5 bases, with 12 bases left in between. CDR3 in amino acids: CASSAPGINEQYF. The CDR3 bases are TGTGCCAGCAGTGCGCCAGGGATTAACGAGCAGTACTTC.

The sample holds a few counts of this clone. V is TRBV7-2 and J is TRBJ2-2; no reliable D call. CDR1 and CDR2 (germline): SGHTA, FQGNSA. This CDR3 has 14 amino acids. Trimming removed 0 bases at V and 4 bases at J, with 6 bases between. For the CDR3, the DNA is TGTGCCAGCAGCTTAGCCTTTACCACCGGGGAGCTGTTTTTT. Translating it yields CASSLAFTTGELFF.

The chain couples TRBV19 to TRBJ2-5; 8 positions match TRBD2. The CDR3 has 13 amino acids. CDR1 is LNHDA and CDR2 is SQIVND in the germline V gene (reference sequence). V was pared by 3 bases and J by 4 bases, with 1 base of the junction left unmatched. The CDR3 nucleotides read TGTGCCAGTAGTATTGCGGGAGGAGAGACCCAGTACTTC. This sequence encodes CASSIAGGETQYF.

The CDR3 region has the DNA TGTGCCAGCAGTCCCGGGACTATTAATGAGCAGTTCTTC. Protein: CASSPGTINEQFF. V usage is TRBV6-6 and J usage is TRBJ2-1; TRBD2 aligns across 7 bases. Trimming cost V 5 bases and J 7 bases; bases outside gene matches: 5. The CDR3 loop spans 13 amino acids. Germline V gene data show CDR1 as MNHNY and CDR2 as SVGAGI (reference sequence).

V usage is TRBV25-1 and J usage is TRBJ2-1, with 8 bases identical to TRBD2. In germline, CDR1 is MGHDK, CDR2 SYGVNS. The trim removed 4 bases at V and 4 bases at J, leaving 6 bases unmatched. The CDR3 consists of 15 residues. CDR3 loop: CASSGGGGLYNEQFF. CDR3 coding DNA: TGTGCCAGCAGTGGGGGCGGGGGGCTATACAATGAGCAGTTCTTC.

This clone was seen a handful of times. The J gene is TRBJ1-3, the V gene TRBV19, with 8 bases lining up with TRBD1. Trimming at V came to 10 bases and at J to 2 bases, leaving 10 bases not matched to a gene. The CDR3 sequence is 15 residues long. CDR1 and CDR2 (germline): LNHDA, SQIVND (reference sequence). DNA of the CDR3: TGTGCCACCATTCGAATGACAGGGGCTGGAAACACCATATATTTT. Amino acid sequence: CATIRMTGAGNTIYF.

This clone is medium-sized in the sample. The chain combines TRBV6-6 with TRBJ2-1; no firm D call. The CDR3 contains 14 residues. V was clipped by 0 bases and J by 9 bases, with 12 bases between them. Germline V gene data show CDR1 as MNHNY and CDR2 as SVGAGI (reference sequence). CDR3 sequence reads: CASSYSVRNREQFF. In DNA, the CDR3 is TGTGCCAGCAGTTACTCGGTTAGAAATCGTGAGCAGTTCTTC.

J is TRBJ1-2 and V is TRBV3-1 (or the pseudogene TRBV3-2); tentatively, D is TRBD1 (6 bases). Looked up from germline, CDR1 is LGHDT and CDR2 is YNNKEL (reference sequence). This CDR3 spans 13 amino acids. Trimming took 1 base from V and 5 from J, leaving 8 bases between them. CDR3 residues: CASSQGTGYGYTF. CDR3 nucleotide sequence: TGTGCCAGCAGCCAAGGAACAGGGTATGGCTACACCTTC.

This clone was found a few times. This chain connects TRBV28 to TRBJ1-1; TRBD1 aligns across 7 bases. Trimming removed 10 bases from V and 4 bases from J; junction bases left unmatched: 15. CDR1 is MDHEN and CDR2 is SYDVKM in the germline V gene. The CDR3 has 15 amino acids. CDR3 in DNA: TGTGCCACCGTTATGCTCACAGGGGCGGGCACTGAAGCTTTCTTT. This sequence encodes CATVMLTGAGTEAFF.

The CDR3 spells CASSLRPTMNTEAFF. The CDR3 nucleotides read TGTGCCAGCAGCTTACGTCCCACTATGAACACTGAAGCTTTCTTT. The chain links TRBV7-9 to TRBJ1-1, with no clear D. Per the germline V gene, CDR1 is SEHNR and CDR2 is FQNEAQ (reference sequence). The length of the CDR3 is 15 residues. Trimming removed 2 bases at V and 0 bases at J, with 10 bases between.

CDR3 sequence: CASSPNNQPQHF. The CDR3 coding sequence is TGTGCCAGCAGTCCAAACAATCAGCCCCAGCATTTT. The chain is built from TRBV6-5 and TRBJ1-5; D not resolved. With 5 bases removed from V and 3 bases from J, the gap between germline ends came to 5 bases. The CDR3 spans 12 residues. Germline V lookup: CDR1 MNHEY, CDR2 SVGAGI.

The count of this clone is one. The genes are TRBV25-1 and TRBJ2-5, with TRBD2 as a possible D gene (5 bases). The CDR3 spans 14 residues. Trimming removed 5 bases from V and 5 bases from J, with 15 bases in between. Germline CDR1 is MGHDK and CDR2 is SYGVNS. CDR3: CASSPRAPGETQYF. The DNA of the CDR3 is TGTGCCAGCAGTCCCCGGGCCCCGGGGGAGACCCAGTACTTC.

V usage is TRBV30 and J usage is TRBJ1-3; maybe TRBD1 (5 bases). Germline-derived CDR1 and CDR2 are GTSNPN and SVGIG (reference sequence). Trimming stripped 0 bases from V and 0 bases from J, with 12 bases between. CDR3 length: 16 amino acids. The DNA of the CDR3 is TGTGCCTGGAGTGTAACAGGAGCGAGCTCTGGAAACACCATATATTTT. Translation gives CAWSVTGASSGNTIYF.

This clone has a single count. The chain couples TRBV15 to TRBJ1-1, with D hard to call. Germline V lookup: CDR1 LNHNV, CDR2 YYDKDF (reference sequence). V was trimmed by 0 bases and J by 7 bases, leaving 9 bases between them. The CDR3 covers 13 residues. The CDR3 DNA follows: TGTGCCACCAGCAGAGATAGAGTCGGTGAAGCTTTCTTT. As protein: CATSRDRVGEAFF.